The rows below give T cell receptor beta chains drawn from one sample of a study of cytomegalovirus exposure and HLA in healthy donors. TCRdb's table, derived via immunoSEQ multiplex PCR, lists solely in-frame clones and lacks some. Here the sample spans around 110,000 clones, roughly 80% being singletons. The sample comprised PBMCs. All receptors come from a man aged 25 to 40 in good health and CMV-seronegative. Both conserved end residues are part of each CDR3. Each record gives: V gene, D gene, J gene, clone size, CDR3 DNA, CDR3 protein. D genes are given only for firm matches. The size field is filled for only some rows; it gives once, few, many or a size class.

V: TRBV7-2
D: -
J: TRBJ1-4
size: -
DNA: TGTGCCAGCAGCTTAGGCGGGATCACTGAAAAACTGTTTTTT
CDR3: CASSLGGITEKLFF

V: TRBV19
D: -
J: TRBJ2-3
size: few
DNA: TGTGCCAGTAGTACCCAGACAGGCACAGATACGCAGTATTTT
CDR3: CASSTQTGTDTQYF

V: TRBV27
D: -
J: TRBJ2-1
size: -
DNA: TGTGCCAGCAGTTTGGGGGCCAGAGGAGGCTCCTACAATGAGCAGTTCTTC
CDR3: CASSLGARGGSYNEQFF

V: TRBV27
D: -
J: TRBJ2-1
size: -
DNA: TGTGCCAGCAGTCTCCGGGGGGCCCGTTTAAGCTCCTACAATGAGCAGTTCTTC
CDR3: CASSLRGARLSSYNEQFF

V: TRBV29-1
D: -
J: TRBJ1-1
size: -
DNA: TGCAGCGTTGGGTACATAATGAACACTGAAGCTTTCTTT
CDR3: CSVGYIMNTEAFF

V: TRBV10-3
D: -
J: TRBJ2-7
size: -
DNA: TGTGCCATCAGCGTGGTGATGGCAGGGGAATCGAAATTGACCTACGAGCAGTACTTC
CDR3: CAISVVMAGESKLTYEQYF

V: TRBV25-1
D: -
J: TRBJ2-2
size: -
DNA: TGTGCCAGCAGACTGGGACTGAGAACCGGGGAGCTGTTTTTT
CDR3: CASRLGLRTGELFF

V: TRBV5-1
D: TRBD1
J: TRBJ1-6
size: -
DNA: TGCGCCAGCAGCTCGGGGGACAGGGGGAATTCACCCCTCCACTTT
CDR3: CASSSGDRGNSPLHF

V: TRBV9
D: -
J: TRBJ2-3
size: -
DNA: TGTGCCAGCAGCGTAGCTGGGCTAGCCCTAGGTACGCAGTATTTT
CDR3: CASSVAGLALGTQYF

V: TRBV28
D: TRBD2
J: TRBJ2-3
size: -
DNA: TGTGCCAGCGGCCTACTAGCGGGGGGCACAGATACGCAGTATTTT
CDR3: CASGLLAGGTDTQYF

V: TRBV6-5
D: -
J: TRBJ1-2
size: -
DNA: TGTGCCAGCAGTTACTCCGCCACAGGGCTTGGCTATGGCTACACCTTC
CDR3: CASSYSATGLGYGYTF

V: TRBV18
D: -
J: TRBJ1-4
size: -
DNA: TGTGCCAGCTCACCACGGGGCCCCGGACGGGAAAAACTGTTTTTT
CDR3: CASSPRGPGREKLFF

V: TRBV5-1
D: TRBD2
J: TRBJ2-1
size: -
DNA: TGCGCCAGCAGGATTTGGACTAGCGGGGGGGATGAGCAGTTCTTC
CDR3: CASRIWTSGGDEQFF

V: TRBV19
D: -
J: TRBJ2-7
size: -
DNA: TGTGCCAGTAAAAGGACAGTTGGCCCCTACGAGCAGTACTTC
CDR3: CASKRTVGPYEQYF

V: TRBV7-8
D: TRBD2
J: TRBJ2-2
size: few
DNA: TGTGCCAGCAGCTCGATGACTAGCGGGGGGAGGGAGCTGTTTTTT
CDR3: CASSSMTSGGRELFF

V: TRBV4-3
D: -
J: TRBJ1-1
size: -
DNA: TGCGCCGGCGGCCCGACAGGGAACACTGAAGCTTTCTTT
CDR3: CAGGPTGNTEAFF

V: TRBV7-2
D: -
J: TRBJ2-5
size: -
DNA: TGTGCCAGCAGCTCCGGGACACCTAAGACCCAGTACTTC
CDR3: CASSSGTPKTQYF

V: TRBV2
D: -
J: TRBJ1-2
size: -
DNA: TGTGCCAGCAGTGCGACAGCCTCCTATGGCTACACCTTC
CDR3: CASSATASYGYTF

V: TRBV7-9
D: TRBD2
J: TRBJ2-1
size: -
DNA: TGTGCCAGCAGCCCACGAATAACTAGCGGGGAATCCTACAATGAGCAGTTCTTC
CDR3: CASSPRITSGESYNEQFF

V: TRBV29-1
D: TRBD1
J: TRBJ1-6
size: -
DNA: TGCAGCGTTCCCGGGACAGGGTCTAATTCACCCCTCCACTTT
CDR3: CSVPGTGSNSPLHF

V: TRBV5-1
D: TRBD2
J: TRBJ2-3
size: -
DNA: TGCGCCAGCAGCAGAGCGGGGGACCGCACAGATACGCAGTATTTT
CDR3: CASSRAGDRTDTQYF

V: TRBV5-4
D: TRBD2
J: TRBJ2-3
size: -
DNA: TGTGCCAGCAGCCAAGTCCTAGCGGGGGGCCCCACAGATACGCAGTATTTT
CDR3: CASSQVLAGGPTDTQYF

V: TRBV6-5
D: -
J: TRBJ2-7
size: -
DNA: TGTGCCACTGGGGGCGGCCCCTACGAGCAGTACTTC
CDR3: CATGGGPYEQYF

V: TRBV2
D: -
J: TRBJ1-1
size: -
DNA: TGTGCCAGCAGCGCAGGACTGAAGAACACTGAAGCTTTCTTT
CDR3: CASSAGLKNTEAFF

V: TRBV6-5
D: -
J: TRBJ1-5
size: -
DNA: TGTGCCAGCAGTTATGGGTCGGGAGATAATCAGCCCCAGCATTTT
CDR3: CASSYGSGDNQPQHF

V: TRBV5-5
D: -
J: TRBJ1-1
size: -
DNA: TGTGCCAGCAGCTTACGGGAAAAGGGCACTGAAGCTTTCTTT
CDR3: CASSLREKGTEAFF

V: TRBV5-1
D: -
J: TRBJ1-2
size: few
DNA: TGCGCCAGCAGCTTGCAGGGGATGGCCTATGGCTACACCTTC
CDR3: CASSLQGMAYGYTF

V: TRBV4-3
D: -
J: TRBJ2-7
size: once
DNA: TGCGCCAGCAGCGGAACGACAGGAACCTACGAGCAGTACTTC
CDR3: CASSGTTGTYEQYF

V: TRBV15
D: -
J: TRBJ2-7
size: -
DNA: TGTGCCACCAGCAGGGGGGTACAGGGTACCTACGAGCAGTACTTC
CDR3: CATSRGVQGTYEQYF

V: TRBV2
D: -
J: TRBJ2-2
size: -
DNA: TGTGCCAGCCTGGAGAGTTCGAACACCGGGGAGCTGTTTTTT
CDR3: CASLESSNTGELFF

V: TRBV5-6
D: -
J: TRBJ2-5
size: -
DNA: TGTGCCAGCAGCTCGACAGACCAAGAGACCCAGTACTTC
CDR3: CASSSTDQETQYF

V: TRBV5-4
D: -
J: TRBJ1-2
size: few
DNA: TGTGCCAGCAGCTTGTTGGCGGGCCCAGAGGGCTACACCTTC
CDR3: CASSLLAGPEGYTF

V: TRBV7-2
D: TRBD1
J: TRBJ2-7
size: -
DNA: TGTGCCAGCAGCTTCAGGGGGTACTACGAGCAGTACTTC
CDR3: CASSFRGYYEQYF

V: TRBV29-1
D: -
J: TRBJ1-5
size: -
DNA: TGCAGCGCCCGGAGGTATTGGGTCCCTGCGAGCAATCAGCCCCAGCATTTT
CDR3: CSARRYWVPASNQPQHF

V: TRBV9
D: -
J: TRBJ2-3
size: -
DNA: TGTGCCAGCAGCGCGCGGCCGGATACGCAGTATTTT
CDR3: CASSARPDTQYF

V: TRBV6-1
D: -
J: TRBJ1-5
size: -
DNA: TGTGCCAGCAGTGAGACGGTTTCCTCGGGGCAGCCCCAGCATTTT
CDR3: CASSETVSSGQPQHF

V: TRBV28
D: TRBD1
J: TRBJ2-2
size: few
DNA: TGTGCCAGCAGGTACCGGGACAGGAGGGAGACCGGGGAGCTGTTTTTT
CDR3: CASRYRDRRETGELFF

V: TRBV27
D: TRBD1
J: TRBJ1-2
size: -
DNA: TGTGCCAGCAGTTCTACCCTCCTAGGAGGGGGCTACTATGGCTACACCTTC
CDR3: CASSSTLLGGGYYGYTF

V: TRBV7-8
D: TRBD1
J: TRBJ2-1
size: -
DNA: TGTGCCAGCAGGGCGACAGGGGCCCCCAACAATGAGCAGTTCTTC
CDR3: CASRATGAPNNEQFF

V: TRBV25-1
D: -
J: TRBJ2-2
size: few
DNA: TGTGCCAGCAGAGGACAAGCGAACACCGGGGAGCTGTTTTTT
CDR3: CASRGQANTGELFF

V: TRBV19
D: TRBD1
J: TRBJ2-1
size: -
DNA: TGTGCCAGTAGTATAGCGAGGACAGGCTACAATGAGCAGTTCTTC
CDR3: CASSIARTGYNEQFF

V: TRBV2
D: -
J: TRBJ1-1
size: -
DNA: TGTGCCAGCAGTGGCAGCGGAGCTTTCTTT
CDR3: CASSGSGAFF

V: TRBV19
D: TRBD1
J: TRBJ1-2
size: once
DNA: TGTGCCAGTAGTCCTTTACAGACAGGGGGCAACTATGGCTACACCTTC
CDR3: CASSPLQTGGNYGYTF

V: TRBV5-6
D: TRBD1
J: TRBJ2-7
size: once
DNA: TGTGCCAGCAGACCACAGGGGAGGCAGTACTTC
CDR3: CASRPQGRQYF